A selection of T cell receptor delta chains follows, all from one sample in a study of Vδ1+ human thymocytes. TCRdb re-called clones from the multiplex PCR reads using CATT. The sample lists around 26,000 delta-chain clones; 25% to 30% were seen once. Sequencing used Vdelta1+ gamma-delta thymocytes from the thymus. These receptors all come from a boy under two years old who had congenital heart surgery. Each CDR3 is given with its conserved first and last residue. The order of the fields is V gene, clone size, CDR3 length, J gene, D gene, CDR3 DNA, CDR3 protein. The D gene is left open where the match is weak. Not all rows give a size; the values are once, few, many and, for expanded clones, a class.

v_gene: TRDV1; abundance: NA; len: 23; j_gene: TRDJ1; d_gene: NA; CDR3nt: TGTGCTCTTGGGGAACTCTGTTACCCCCCTGCTATATCCTCGCTTACGTACACCGATAAACTCATCTTT; CDR3aa: CALGELCYPPAISSLTYTDKLIF
v_gene: TRDV1; abundance: NA; len: 20; j_gene: TRDJ1; d_gene: NA; CDR3nt: TGTGCTCTTGGGGAATTGAAACTTCCTCCCGTACTGGCGTACACCGATAAACTCATCTTT; CDR3aa: CALGELKLPPVLAYTDKLIF
v_gene: TRDV1; abundance: few; len: 21; j_gene: TRDJ1; d_gene: NA; CDR3nt: NA; CDR3aa: CALGVAWGSYENTGGYLPLIF
v_gene: TRDV1; abundance: many; len: 20; j_gene: TRDJ1; d_gene: TRDD3; CDR3nt: TGTGCTCTTGGGGAATTGATGTGGAACCGGGGCTGGGGGATACCCGATAAACTCATCTTT; CDR3aa: CALGELMWNRGWGIPDKLIF
v_gene: TRDV1; abundance: NA; len: 23; j_gene: TRDJ1; d_gene: TRDD3; CDR3nt: TGTGCTCTTGGGGAACCGTCGTTTTATCCCCTTCAGACTGGGGGATACAGGGGCGATAAACTCATCTTT; CDR3aa: CALGEPSFYPLQTGGYRGDKLIF
v_gene: TRDV1; abundance: few; len: 17; j_gene: TRDJ1; d_gene: NA; CDR3nt: TGTGCTCTTGGGCCCGTATGGGGGCCCCCTCACACCGATAAACTCATCTTT; CDR3aa: CALGPVWGPPHTDKLIF
v_gene: TRDV1; abundance: NA; len: 26; j_gene: TRDJ1; d_gene: NA; CDR3nt: TGTGCTCTTGGGGGGATCTTCCTCCCGTACTGGAGGACTGTTGTGTCCATCGGGGAATACACCGATAAACTCATCTTT; CDR3aa: CALGGIFLPYWRTVVSIGEYTDKLIF
v_gene: TRDV1; abundance: NA; len: 16; j_gene: TRDJ1; d_gene: NA; CDR3nt: TGTGCTCTTGGGGAGGCTAGTGCGATACCGGTCGGTAAACTCATCTTT; CDR3aa: CALGEASAIPVGKLIF
v_gene: TRDV1; abundance: medium-sized; len: 16; j_gene: TRDJ1; d_gene: NA; CDR3nt: TGTGCTCTTGGGGATCCTTGGGGACTTCGGACCGATAAACTCATCTTT; CDR3aa: CALGDPWGLRTDKLIF
v_gene: TRDV1; abundance: NA; len: 24; j_gene: TRDJ1; d_gene: TRDD3; CDR3nt: TGTGCTCTTGGGGACTTCCCTCTTCTTCCTCAAACAGGGGATACTGAACCGTACACCGATAAACTCATCTTT; CDR3aa: CALGDFPLLPQTGDTEPYTDKLIF
v_gene: TRDV1; abundance: NA; len: 22; j_gene: TRDJ1; d_gene: TRDD3; CDR3nt: TGTGCTCTTGGGGACTCTACGGAAGCTCGTACTGGGGGATACGAGGACATCGATAAACTCATCTTT; CDR3aa: CALGDSTEARTGGYEDIDKLIF
v_gene: TRDV1; abundance: few; len: 14; j_gene: TRDJ1; d_gene: TRDD3; CDR3nt: TGTGCTCTTGGGGAGTACTGGGGATCTGATAAACTCATCTTT; CDR3aa: CALGEYWGSDKLIF
v_gene: TRDV1; abundance: few; len: 18; j_gene: TRDJ1; d_gene: TRDD3; CDR3nt: TGTGCTCTTGGGGAACGTAGACGAGGGTACTGGGGGTGCGATAAACTCATCTTT; CDR3aa: CALGERRRGYWGCDKLIF
v_gene: TRDV1; abundance: NA; len: 22; j_gene: TRDJ1; d_gene: TRDD2; CDR3nt: TGTGCTCTTGGGGACGACCGCTTCCTAACTAAGTTGGAGACCCGGTACACCGATAAACTCATCTTT; CDR3aa: CALGDDRFLTKLETRYTDKLIF
v_gene: TRDV1; abundance: once; len: 16; j_gene: TRDJ1; d_gene: NA; CDR3nt: TGTGCTCTTGGGGAACTCTATCGTGGGTACCCCGATAAACTCATCTTT; CDR3aa: CALGELYRGYPDKLIF